A single sample gave rise to the 32 T cell receptor beta chains below, sequenced in a study of blood T cell repertoires in COVID-19. Libraries were prepared by immunoSEQ multiplex PCR; TCRdb keeps only in-frame clonotypes and omits some of them. The sample contains about 480,000 clones, 89% of which appear only once. The specimen was peripheral blood. All receptors come from a man younger than 35 with COVID-19, enrolled during active disease.

This clone was picked up one time. This chain uses TRBV11-2 with TRBJ2-7, with a weak D call TRBD1 (6 bases). V was cut by 5 bases and J by 2 bases, with 10 bases left in between. CDR1 and CDR2 (germline): SGHAT, FQNNGV. This CDR3 has 13 residues. As DNA, the CDR3 is TGTGCCAGCAGCCCACAGGGCACCTACGAGCAGTACTTC. This codes for CASSPQGTYEQYF.

The chain joins TRBV12-3 or TRBV12-4 to TRBJ2-7; D might be TRBD1 (5 bases). This CDR3 is 13 amino acids long. The ends were cut back, 4 bases at V and 1 base at J, with 8 bases in the middle. This chain's CDR3 is CASSSTVSYEQYF. CDR3 bases: TGTGCCAGCAGTTCGACAGTTTCCTACGAGCAGTACTTC.

The chain links TRBV5-1 to TRBJ2-5; D is perhaps TRBD2 (5 bases). Trimming removed 1 base from V and 2 bases from J, with 12 bases in between. The germline CDR1 and CDR2 sequences are SGHRS and YFSETQ. The length of the CDR3 is 15 residues. Here the CDR3 DNA reads TGCGCCAGCAGCTTGCGCCTCGGGGTTCAAGAGACCCAGTACTTC. The encoded protein is CASSLRLGVQETQYF.

The chain is built from TRBV19 and TRBJ2-7, with 10 bases that match TRBD1. Germline assignment: CDR1 LNHDA and CDR2 SQIVND (reference sequence). The CDR3 consists of 14 residues. The trim removed 3 bases at V and 8 bases at J, leaving 7 bases unmatched. The CDR3 coding sequence is TGTGCCAGTAGTATCGGGACAGGGGAAAATAAGCAGTACTTC. This gives the protein CASSIGTGENKQYF.

J is TRBJ1-4 and V is TRBV29-1, with 9 bases that match TRBD1. CDR1 and CDR2 (germline): SQVTM, ANQGSEA. This CDR3 contains 14 residues. Trimming at V came to 6 bases and at J to 0 bases, leaving 2 bases not matched to a gene. CDR3 sequence (DNA): TGCAGCGTGGGGGACAGGGCAACTAATGAAAAACTGTTTTTT. Translated: CSVGDRATNEKLFF.

The chain employs TRBV5-1 and TRBJ2-5, with D possibly TRBD1 on 6 matching bases. V shed 2 bases and J shed 0 bases, with 14 bases lying between them. The CDR3 loop spans 16 amino acids. Germline-derived CDR1 and CDR2 are SGHRS and YFSETQ. In DNA, the CDR3 is TGCGCCAGCAGCTTAGGACCGGACAGTTACCAAGAGACCCAGTACTTC. Protein sequence: CASSLGPDSYQETQYF.

The V gene is TRBV27, the J gene TRBJ2-2; TRBD2 matches 7 bases. The V gene's germline CDR1 is MNHEY and CDR2 SMNVEV (reference sequence). The J segment lost 6 bases and the V segment lost 8 bases, leaving 6 bases of the junction unmatched. This CDR3 is built from 13 residues. CDR3: CASAWGGSGELFF. CDR3 DNA: TGTGCCAGCGCATGGGGGGGGTCCGGGGAGCTGTTTTTT.

In its sample, this clone was seen once. The chain carries TRBV4-1 and TRBJ2-1; 8 bases align to TRBD2. This CDR3 has 15 residues. Trimming cost V 1 base and J 9 bases; bases outside gene matches: 8. Germline V gene sequence: CDR1 MGHRA, CDR2 YSYEKL. The DNA of the CDR3 is TGCGCCAGCAGCCAAGTAGACGGGGGGGGAGTTGAGCAGTTCTTC. Its protein is CASSQVDGGGVEQFF.

Regarding this clone: One end of the junction fails to match germline, which may point to a read error. V is TRBV2 and J is TRBJ1-2; unclear D gene. There are 9 residues in the CDR3. The germline V gene encodes CDR1 SNHLY and CDR2 FYNNEI. CDR3 DNA: TGTGCCAGCAGTGTTTTCCCCGCCTTC. This codes for CASSVFPAF.

The rearrangement joins TRBV7-8 to TRBJ1-5, with 9 bases matching TRBD1. Germline V lookup: CDR1 SGHVS, CDR2 FQNEAQ. The CDR3 has 14 residues. The V and J ends lost 5 bases and 7 bases, in that order; junction bases with no gene match: 6. The CDR3 protein is CASSLGQGGQPQHF. Written as DNA, the CDR3 is TGTGCCAGCAGCCTGGGACAGGGCGGACAGCCCCAGCATTTT.

The J gene is TRBJ2-2, the V gene TRBV7-3; no definite D call. The V gene's germline CDR1 is SGHTA and CDR2 FQGTGA. The length of the CDR3 is 15 residues. Trimming took off 4 bases at V and 1 base at J, with 10 bases between the two ends. This chain's CDR3 is CASSSSPVNTGELFF. The CDR3 DNA is TGTGCCAGCAGCTCCTCGCCGGTGAACACCGGGGAGCTGTTTTTT. Supplemented by reference TRBV7-3 and TRBJ2-2, the full variable domain reads GAGVSQTPSNKVTEKGKYVELRCDPISGHTALYWYRQSLGQGPEFLIYFQGTGAADDSGLPNDRFFAVRPEGSVSTLKIQRTERGDSAVYLCASSSSPVNTGELFFGEGSRLTVL.

The chain has TRBV20-1 and TRBJ2-1, with D unresolved. This CDR3 spans 11 amino acids. V lost 4 bases to trimming and J lost 12 bases, with 13 bases between them. Per germline, CDR1 DFQATT and CDR2 SNEGSKA (reference sequence). The CDR3 DNA reads as TGCAGTGCTACCACCGGTTCTCGGCAGTTCTTC. Encoded protein: CSATTGSRQFF.

The V gene is TRBV25-1, the J gene TRBJ1-5, with 7 bases matching TRBD1. Germline V gene sequence: CDR1 MGHDK, CDR2 SYGVNS. V gave up 8 bases and J gave up 4 bases; unmatched junction bases: 5. This CDR3 is built from 13 residues. DNA of the CDR3: TGTGCCAGCCAGGGGGTCGGGAATCAGCCCCAGCATTTT. This encodes CASQGVGNQPQHF.

The chain couples TRBV7-3 to TRBJ2-1; TRBD2 agrees at 11 bases. Losses at the gene ends were 5 bases for V and 0 bases for J; bases not matched to a gene: 3. CDR3 length: 16 amino acids. Germline V CDR1 and CDR2: SGHTA, FQGTGA. In DNA form, the CDR3 reads TGTGCCAGCAGCCAACTAGCGGGAGTCTCCTACAATGAGCAGTTCTTC. Its protein is CASSQLAGVSYNEQFF.

This clone appeared a single time. This rearrangement joins TRBV10-3 to TRBJ2-5; D uncertain. This CDR3 has 13 residues. V dropped 5 bases and J dropped 5 bases, with 12 bases sitting between them. Germline-derived CDR1 and CDR2 are ENHRY and SYGVKD. DNA of the CDR3: TGTGCCATCAGTCCCGGTTCGGAGGAGACCCAGTACTTC. Translated: CAISPGSEETQYF.

V gene TRBV9 combines with J gene TRBJ2-3, with TRBD2 identical over 15 bases. V trimming: 0 bases; J trimming: 2 bases; junction bases outside the gene matches: 7. Germline CDR1 reads SGDLS; CDR2 reads YYNGEE. The CDR3 has 19 amino acids. As DNA, the CDR3 is TGTGCCAGCAGCGTAGGGGGACTAGCGGGAGGCCCTCTCACAGATACGCAGTATTTT. It translates to CASSVGGLAGGPLTDTQYF. Looking up the rest from reference TRBV9 and TRBJ2-3 gives the full variable domain: DSGVTQTPKHLITATGQRVTLRCSPRSGDLSVYWYQQSLDQGLQFLIQYYNGEERAKGNILERFSAQQFPDLHSELNLSSLELGDSALYFCASSVGGLAGGPLTDTQYFGPGTRLTVL.

This chain links TRBV9 with TRBJ1-5, with TRBD1 identical over 7 bases. From germline, CDR1 is SGDLS and CDR2 YYNGEE. The CDR3 sequence is 15 residues long. V was clipped by 2 bases and J by 4 bases; unmatched bases: 6. CDR3 in DNA: TGTGCCAGCAGCGTGGGGGACAGTGAAAATCAGCCCCAGCATTTT. As protein: CASSVGDSENQPQHF.

J is TRBJ1-5 and V is TRBV12-3 or TRBV12-4; the D is unclear. Trimming removed 1 base at V and 7 bases at J, with 8 bases between. This CDR3 has 13 amino acids. The CDR3 DNA is TGTGCCAGCAGTTTAGAACACCGACAGCCCCAGCATTTT. It specifies CASSLEHRQPQHF.

The genes are TRBV5-1 and TRBJ2-3; possibly TRBD2 for D (5 bases). The germline V gene has CDR1 SGHRS and CDR2 YFSETQ. The V end lost 4 bases, the J end lost 4 bases, and 16 bases lay between the germline ends. The CDR3 sequence is 15 residues long. CDR3 protein: CASSISPEGADTQYF. CDR3 in DNA: TGCGCCAGCAGCATTTCTCCCGAGGGCGCAGATACGCAGTATTTT. Based on the CDR3 plus reference TRBV5-1 and TRBJ2-3, the full variable domain is KAGVTQTPRYLIKTRGQQVTLSCSPISGHRSVSWYQQTPGQGLQFLFEYFSETQRNKGNFPGRFSGRQFSNSRSEMNVSTLELGDSALYLCASSISPEGADTQYFGPGTRLTVL.

The chain couples TRBV2 to TRBJ1-3; D unclear. From germline, CDR1 is SNHLY and CDR2 FYNNEI. The CDR3 runs to 15 residues. V shed 3 bases and J shed 0 bases, with 9 bases lying between them. The CDR3 here is CASSDMGSSGNTIYF. As DNA, the CDR3 is TGTGCCAGCAGTGATATGGGGAGCTCTGGAAACACCATATATTTT.

The CDR3 DNA follows: TGTGCCAGCAGTAAAACAGGGGTCGTAAGGGAGACCCAGTACTTC. As protein: CASSKTGVVRETQYF. The V call is TRBV2, the J call TRBJ2-5; 7 bases align to TRBD1. CDR1 and CDR2 (germline): SNHLY, FYNNEI. V gave up 5 bases and J gave up 5 bases; unmatched junction bases: 11. The CDR3 is made up of 15 amino acids.

This sequence joins TRBV4-1 and TRBJ1-1, with unresolved D. Germline V gene data show CDR1 as MGHRA and CDR2 as YSYEKL. The V end was cut by 1 base, the J end by 7 bases, with 10 bases between. The CDR3 has 13 residues. The CDR3 spells CASSQGQRNEAFF. The CDR3, as DNA: TGCGCCAGCAGCCAAGGGCAACGAAATGAAGCTTTCTTT.

The rearrangement uses TRBV12-5 and TRBJ2-5; weak D call: TRBD2 (6 bases). The V end lost 3 bases, the J end lost 4 bases, and 9 bases lay between the germline ends. The CDR3 is 13 amino acids. Germline-derived CDR1 and CDR2 are LGHNT and FRNRAP. The CDR3 nucleotides read TGTGCTAGTGGTTTTGGGGGAGGAGAGACCCAGTACTTC. Translating it yields CASGFGGGETQYF.

The chain recombines TRBV3-1 (or the pseudogene TRBV3-2) with TRBJ2-3; D is undetermined. The germline V and J ends were trimmed by 1 base and 7 bases, with 6 bases remaining between them. The CDR3 covers 12 residues. Germline lookup yields CDR1 LGHDT and CDR2 YNNKEL (reference sequence). CDR3 DNA: TGTGCCAGCAGCCAAGCGTCTAATACGCAGTATTTT. Translated, it gives CASSQASNTQYF.

This clone was seen a single time. CDR3 region: CAWSSGRMTEAFF. DNA for the CDR3: TGTGCCTGGAGTAGCGGTCGGATGACTGAAGCTTTCTTT. The chain recombines TRBV30 with TRBJ1-1, with no clear D. CDR3 length: 13 residues. Germline values: CDR1 GTSNPN, CDR2 SVGIG (reference sequence). V was pared by 2 bases and J by 5 bases, with 12 bases between.

The chain uses TRBV10-3 and TRBJ2-1; 12 positions agree with TRBD2. Germline assignment: CDR1 ENHRY and CDR2 SYGVKD. J lost 6 bases, V lost 4 bases, and 4 bases had no gene match. The length of the CDR3 is 15 residues. The CDR3 loop is CAISGTSGITNEQFF. The CDR3 region has the DNA TGTGCCATCAGTGGGACTAGCGGGATAACCAATGAGCAGTTCTTC.

The chain has TRBV5-4 and TRBJ1-2; TRBD1 aligns across 9 bases. Germline V gene sequence: CDR1 SGHNT, CDR2 YYREEE (reference sequence). CDR3 length: 15 amino acids. With 5 bases clipped from V and 2 bases from J, the junction kept 7 bases outside the gene matches. In DNA form, the CDR3 reads TGTGCCAGCAGTCTACAGGGGGCGCTGAACTATGGCTACACCTTC. It encodes CASSLQGALNYGYTF. Full variable domain (rest looked up from reference TRBV5-4 and TRBJ1-2): ETGVTQSPTHLIKTRGQQVTLRCSSQSGHNTVSWYQQALGQGPQFIFQYYREEENGRGNFPPRFSGLQFPNYSSELNVNALELDDSALYLCASSLQGALNYGYTFGSGTRLTVV.

The chain carries TRBV5-1 and TRBJ1-1; D gene ambiguous. This CDR3 is built from 15 residues. CDR1 SGHRS and CDR2 YFSETQ come from the germline V gene. Trimming took off 4 bases at V and 6 bases at J, with 19 bases between the two ends. This chain's CDR3 is CASSPAGQPGAEAFF. CDR3 coding DNA: TGCGCCAGCAGCCCGGCTGGGCAGCCCGGGGCTGAAGCTTTCTTT.

This clone was counted a single time. The chain combines TRBV15 with TRBJ1-6; perhaps TRBD1 as D (5 bases). V was pared by 0 bases and J by 7 bases, with 10 bases between. CDR3 size: 15 residues. The V gene's germline CDR1 is LNHNV and CDR2 YYDKDF (reference sequence). CDR3 residues: CATSRDRGGNSPLHF. The CDR3 nucleotides read TGTGCCACCAGCAGAGATAGGGGAGGGAATTCACCCCTCCACTTT. Full variable domain (missing parts from reference TRBV15 and TRBJ1-6): DAMVIQNPRYQVTQFGKPVTLSCSQTLNHNVMYWYQQKSSQAPKLLFHYYDKDFNNEADTPDNFQSRRPNTSFCFLDIRSPGLGDTAMYLCATSRDRGGNSPLHFGNGTRLTVT.

This clone was counted a single time. The chain couples TRBV12-3 or TRBV12-4 to TRBJ2-1; D is perhaps TRBD2 (5 bases). The CDR3 totals 13 residues. Trimming removed 6 bases at V and 7 bases at J, with 13 bases between. CDR3 in amino acids: CASSLPLVNEQFF. The CDR3 bases are TGTGCCAGCAGCCTCCCACTAGTGAATGAGCAGTTCTTC.

The genes are TRBV7-2 and TRBJ2-2, with D tentatively TRBD1 (6 bases). The CDR3 is 14 residues long. Germline CDR1 SGHTA, CDR2 FQGNSA. V was trimmed by 4 bases and J by 7 bases, leaving 13 bases between them. CDR3: CASSSYRVGGELFF. The CDR3 region has the DNA TGTGCCAGCAGCTCCTACAGGGTTGGCGGGGAGCTGTTTTTT. Complete variable domain (other parts from reference TRBV7-2 and TRBJ2-2): GAGVSQSPSNKVTEKGKDVELRCDPISGHTALYWYRQSLGQGLEFLIYFQGNSAPDKSGLPSDRFSAERTGGSVSTLTIQRTQQEDSAVYLCASSSYRVGGELFFGEGSRLTVL.

This clone was observed once. The chain uses TRBV7-2 and TRBJ1-3; D is ambiguous. Per germline, CDR1 SGHTA and CDR2 FQGNSA. V lost 4 bases and J 1 base, leaving 14 bases between the germline ends. The length of the CDR3 is 16 residues. CDR3 in DNA: TGTGCCAGCAGCTCACTAATATCCGTATCTGGAAACACCATATATTTT. This translates into CASSSLISVSGNTIYF.